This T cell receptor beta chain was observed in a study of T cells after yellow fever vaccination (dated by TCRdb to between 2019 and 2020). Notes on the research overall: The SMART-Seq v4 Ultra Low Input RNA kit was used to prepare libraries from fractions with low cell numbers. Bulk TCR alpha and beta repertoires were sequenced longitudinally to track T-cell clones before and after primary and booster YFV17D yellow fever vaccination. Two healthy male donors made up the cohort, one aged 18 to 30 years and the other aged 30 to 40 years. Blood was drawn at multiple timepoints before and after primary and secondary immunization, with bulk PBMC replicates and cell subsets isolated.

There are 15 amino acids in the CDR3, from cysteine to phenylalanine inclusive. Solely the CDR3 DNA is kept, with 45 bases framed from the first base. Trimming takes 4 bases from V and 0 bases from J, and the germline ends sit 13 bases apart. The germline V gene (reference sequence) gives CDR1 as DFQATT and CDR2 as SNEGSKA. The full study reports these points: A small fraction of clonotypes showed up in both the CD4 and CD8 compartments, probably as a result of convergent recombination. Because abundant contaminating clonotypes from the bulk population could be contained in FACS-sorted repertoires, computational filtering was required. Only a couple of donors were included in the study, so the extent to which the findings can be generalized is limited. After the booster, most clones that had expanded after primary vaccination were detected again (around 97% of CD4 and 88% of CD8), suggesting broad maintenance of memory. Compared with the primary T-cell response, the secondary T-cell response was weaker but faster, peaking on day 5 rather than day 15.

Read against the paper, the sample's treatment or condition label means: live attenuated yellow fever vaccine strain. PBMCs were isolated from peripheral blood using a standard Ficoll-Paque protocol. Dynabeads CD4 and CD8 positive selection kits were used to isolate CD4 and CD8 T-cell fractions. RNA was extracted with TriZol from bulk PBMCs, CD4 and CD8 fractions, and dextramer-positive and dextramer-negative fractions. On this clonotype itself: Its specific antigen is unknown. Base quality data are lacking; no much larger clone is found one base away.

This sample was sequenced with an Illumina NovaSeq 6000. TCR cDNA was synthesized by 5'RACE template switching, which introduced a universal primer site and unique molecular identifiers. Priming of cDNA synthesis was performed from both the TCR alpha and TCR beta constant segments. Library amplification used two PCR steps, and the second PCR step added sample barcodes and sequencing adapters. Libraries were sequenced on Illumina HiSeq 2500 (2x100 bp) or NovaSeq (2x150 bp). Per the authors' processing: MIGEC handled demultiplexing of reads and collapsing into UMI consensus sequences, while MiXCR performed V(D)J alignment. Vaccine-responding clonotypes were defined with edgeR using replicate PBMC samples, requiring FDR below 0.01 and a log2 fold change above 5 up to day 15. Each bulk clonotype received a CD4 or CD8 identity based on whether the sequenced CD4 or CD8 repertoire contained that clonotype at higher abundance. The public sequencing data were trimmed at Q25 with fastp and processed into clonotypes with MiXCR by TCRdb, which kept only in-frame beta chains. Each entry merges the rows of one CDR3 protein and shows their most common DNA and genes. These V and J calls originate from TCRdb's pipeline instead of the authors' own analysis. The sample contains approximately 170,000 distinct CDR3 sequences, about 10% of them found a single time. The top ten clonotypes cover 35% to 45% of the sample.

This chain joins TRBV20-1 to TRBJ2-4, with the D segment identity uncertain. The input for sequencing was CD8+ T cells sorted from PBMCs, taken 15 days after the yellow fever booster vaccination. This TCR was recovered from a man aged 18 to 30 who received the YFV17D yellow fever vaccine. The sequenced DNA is TGCAGTGCTAAACCCCTCCGGCCAGCCAAAAACATTCAGTACTTC. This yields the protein CSAKPLRPAKNIQYF.